The 32 T cell receptor beta chains below all came from one sample that was sequenced in a study of T cells after yellow fever vaccination. TCRdb reanalysed the 5' RACE reads using MiXCR and keeps one entry per CDR3 protein. Of approximately 300,000 distinct CDR3 sequences in the sample, around 7.3% were seen once. The source was PBMCs, collected roughly seven weeks after the first yellow fever vaccination. The origin of the receptors is a man between 18 and 35 years old who received the YFV17D yellow fever vaccine.

This clonotype was picked up a small number of times. This rearrangement joins TRBV20-1 to TRBJ2-7, with 13 bases aligning to TRBD2. V shed 3 bases and J 4 bases; nucleotides not matched to a gene: 6. Germline CDR1 is DFQATT and CDR2 is SNEGSKA (reference sequence). This CDR3 comprises 15 residues. The CDR3 protein is CSARAPGLAGYEQYF. CDR3 bases: TGCAGTGCTAGGGCTCCGGGACTAGCGGGATACGAGCAGTACTTC.

This clonotype occurred many times. The rearrangement joins TRBV12-3 or TRBV12-4 to TRBJ2-7; 10 nucleotides line up with TRBD2. V lost 5 bases to trimming and J lost 12 bases; unmatched junction nucleotides: 10. The CDR3 consists of 13 residues. CDR3 in amino acids: CASSAASGGSRYF. CDR3 nucleotides: TGTGCCAGCAGTGCGGCTAGCGGGGGTTCACGGTACTTC.

This rearrangement joins TRBV6-1 to TRBJ1-3; the D gene is possibly TRBD1 (6 bases). The V gene lost 6 bases and the J gene lost 0 bases, with 9 bases spanning the gap. The CDR3 covers 14 residues. Germline assignment: CDR1 MNHNS and CDR2 SASEGT. This CDR3 is CASRPGHSGNTIYF. CDR3 coding DNA: TGTGCCAGCAGGCCGGGACACTCTGGAAACACCATATATTTT.

This clonotype was counted a few times. The chain joins TRBV12-3 or TRBV12-4 to TRBJ2-2, with 8 positions matching TRBD1. The J segment lost 7 bases and the V segment lost 5 bases, leaving 6 bases of the junction unmatched. The CDR3 extends over 14 amino acids. Here the CDR3 reads CASSRTGRSGELFF. CDR3 nucleotide sequence: TGTGCCAGCAGTAGGACAGGGCGTAGCGGGGAGCTGTTTTTT.

Concerning this clonotype itself: At one boundary the junction diverges from the germline segment, which might be a read error. The gene calls are TRBV6-2 or TRBV6-3 and TRBJ2-1, with D perhaps assigned TRBD1 or TRBD2 (5 bases each). The germline V gene encodes CDR1 MNHEY and CDR2 SVGEGT. This CDR3 contains 10 residues. The CDR3 spells CATGRGPLIF. DNA for the CDR3: TGTGCCACGGGTCGGGGACCGTTGATCTTC.

This clonotype was seen only once. Possible read error: a much larger clone is one base away. The rearrangement links TRBV20-1 to TRBJ2-3; 9 nucleotides match TRBD1. From germline, CDR1 is DFQATT and CDR2 SNEGSKA (reference sequence). The CDR3 has 14 residues. The CDR3 here is CCARRDRGTDTQYF. DNA for the CDR3: TGCTGTGCGCGCCGGGACAGGGGCACAGATACGCAGTATTTT.

This clonotype showed up many times. The chain combines TRBV5-1 with TRBJ1-2, with unresolved D. Germline V gene data show CDR1 as SGHRS and CDR2 as YFSETQ. V was trimmed by 4 bases and J by 2 bases, leaving 15 bases between them. The CDR3 extends over 15 amino acids. The CDR3 sequence: CASSASGVLNYGYTF. CDR3 bases: TGCGCCAGCAGCGCCAGCGGGGTACTCAACTATGGCTACACCTTC.

This clonotype was observed at least ten times. CDR3 nucleotide sequence: TGTGCCAGCACCGACGCGGGGCTAGCGGGGGACAATGAGCAGTTCTTC. Its translation: CASTDAGLAGDNEQFF. The rearrangement joins TRBV27 to TRBJ2-1, with TRBD2 matching 10 bases. In germline, CDR1 is MNHEY, CDR2 SMNVEV (reference sequence). V lost 7 bases and J lost 5; bases outside the gene matches: 11. This CDR3 is 16 amino acids long.

This clonotype was recorded at least ten times. The V and J genes are TRBV5-1 and TRBJ2-7; D might be TRBD1 (5 bases). V was cut by 0 bases and J by 5 bases, with 15 bases left in between. CDR3 size: 15 residues. Looked up from germline, CDR1 is SGHRS and CDR2 is YFSETQ. CDR3 coding DNA: TGCGCCAGCAGCTTGGAAGGGCAGGGCAGCGACGAGCAGTACGTC. As protein: CASSLEGQGSDEQYV.

The J gene is TRBJ2-3, the V gene TRBV20-1, with TRBD1 as a possible D gene (5 bases). Germline V gives CDR1 DFQATT, CDR2 SNEGSKA (reference sequence). The CDR3 has 14 amino acids. Trimming cost V 5 bases and J 0 bases, with 12 bases left between them. Here the CDR3 reads CSAHRTPSTDTQYF. The CDR3 DNA is TGCAGTGCTCACAGGACCCCTAGCACAGATACGCAGTATTTT.

CDR3 bases: TGCAGTGCTGGGACTCGATACGAGCAGTACTTC. Amino acids: CSAGTRYEQYF. The chain is built from TRBV20-1 and TRBJ2-7, with D maybe TRBD2 (6 bases). This CDR3 is built from 11 residues. Germline V gene lookup returns CDR1 DFQATT and CDR2 SNEGSKA (reference sequence). V lost 5 bases and J 4 bases, leaving 9 bases between the germline ends.

The rearrangement joins TRBV6-2 or TRBV6-3 to TRBJ1-2; D not certain. CDR1 is MNHEY and CDR2 is SVGEGT in the germline V gene. Trimming left V 8 bases short and J 4 bases short, with 11 bases between. This CDR3 is built from 12 residues. The CDR3 DNA is TGTGCCAGCGAAGACGGAGGCTATGGCTACACCTTC. Its protein is CASEDGGYGYTF.

The chain has TRBV12-3 or TRBV12-4 and TRBJ2-5; 10 positions match TRBD2. The CDR3 covers 16 residues. J lost 2 bases, V lost 6 bases, and 9 bases had no gene match. CDR3 DNA sequence: TGTGCCAGCAGCTCCCTTAGCGGGGGGACGCAAGAGACCCAGTACTTC. Protein sequence: CASSSLSGGTQETQYF.

The chain recombines TRBV5-1 with TRBJ2-1; tentative D call: TRBD2 (6 bases). The CDR3 is 17 residues long. Trimming removed 0 bases at V and 0 bases at J, with 13 bases between. The V gene's germline CDR1 is SGHRS and CDR2 YFSETQ. The CDR3 DNA is TGCGCCAGCAGCTTGGAGGCGGGGCTGAGCTCCTACAATGAGCAGTTCTTC. Its protein product is CASSLEAGLSSYNEQFF.

This clonotype was counted a few times. The chain couples TRBV4-3 to TRBJ1-2; 9 nucleotides match TRBD1. The CDR3 runs to 16 residues. Trimming cost V 0 bases and J 5 bases; bases outside gene matches: 7. Germline V gene sequence: CDR1 LGHNA, CDR2 YSLEER. CDR3 amino acids: CASSQDPGQGIYGYTF. CDR3 DNA sequence: TGCGCCAGCAGCCAAGACCCGGGACAGGGAATTTATGGCTACACCTTC.

The table lists this clonotype with a few counts. The chain carries TRBV28 and TRBJ1-4; possible D gene TRBD1, 6 bases. The CDR3 runs 15 residues. Germline CDR1 MDHEN, CDR2 SYDVKM. Trimming removed 3 bases at V and 6 bases at J, with 14 bases between. DNA of the CDR3: TGTGCCAGCAGTTTTGGGGGCAGCGGGGATGAAAAACTGTTTTTT. Protein: CASSFGGSGDEKLFF.

This clonotype was seen repeatedly, ten times or more. The V call is TRBV5-1, the J call TRBJ2-1; weak D call: TRBD2 (5 bases). CDR1 is SGHRS, CDR2 YFSETQ, per germline. V lost 2 bases and J 4 bases, leaving 10 bases between the germline ends. The CDR3 is 14 residues long. The DNA for the CDR3 is TGCGCCAGCAGCTTCTCGTCGGGGTACAATGAGCAGTTCTTC. Translating it yields CASSFSSGYNEQFF.

The genes are TRBV7-2 and TRBJ1-6; D not resolved. Germline lookup yields CDR1 SGHTA and CDR2 FQGNSA. Trimming pared 2 bases from V and 16 bases from J, leaving 9 bases between. CDR3 length: 11 residues. CDR3 nucleotide sequence: TGTGCCAGCAGCTTATTGCAGGTACTCCACTTT. This gives the protein CASSLLQVLHF.

This clonotype was observed a handful of times. The chain recombines TRBV9 with TRBJ2-5; D remains ambiguous. Germline V gene lookup returns CDR1 SGDLS and CDR2 YYNGEE. CDR3 size: 15 residues. The germline V and J ends were trimmed by 0 bases and 2 bases, with 11 bases remaining between them. The CDR3 region is CASSVEATPQETQYF. In DNA form, the CDR3 reads TGTGCCAGCAGCGTAGAGGCGACCCCTCAAGAGACCCAGTACTTC. Full variable domain (rest looked up from reference TRBV9 and TRBJ2-5): DSGVTQTPKHLITATGQRVTLRCSPRSGDLSVYWYQQSLDQGLQFLIQYYNGEERAKGNILERFSAQQFPDLHSELNLSSLELGDSALYFCASSVEATPQETQYFGPGTRLLVL.

The chain has TRBV6-2 or TRBV6-3 and TRBJ2-7; D not certain. V lost 1 base to trimming and J lost 3 bases, with 22 bases between them. The CDR3 spans 18 residues. CDR1 and CDR2 from the germline V gene are MNHEY and SVGEGT. The CDR3 DNA reads as TGTGCCAGCAGTTACTACCCATTAACTCGGGTCAGCTTCTACGAGCAGTACTTC. Translation gives CASSYYPLTRVSFYEQYF.

V gene TRBV6-2 or TRBV6-3 combines with J gene TRBJ1-5; D unresolved. This CDR3 contains 17 residues. With 5 bases removed from V and 3 bases from J, the gap between germline ends came to 20 bases. Germline loops: CDR1 MNHEY, CDR2 SVGEGT. This CDR3 is CASSRPTFGLNNQPQHF. The CDR3 region has the DNA TGTGCCAGCAGTCGCCCGACTTTCGGGTTGAACAATCAGCCCCAGCATTTT.

The chain links TRBV11-1 to TRBJ2-1, with 9 bases lining up with TRBD2. Germline loops: CDR1 SGHAT, CDR2 FQDESV (reference sequence). V shed 7 bases, J shed 7 bases, and the junction held 20 bases outside the gene matches. The CDR3 runs 18 residues. CDR3 sequence (DNA): TGTGCCAGCATCCGGGGGGCTAGCGGGGCGACCAAGGATAATGAGCAGTTCTTC. Protein product: CASIRGASGATKDNEQFF.

This chain connects TRBV6-1 to TRBJ2-7; D is ambiguous. Germline V gene lookup returns CDR1 MNHNS and CDR2 SASEGT. The CDR3 runs to 15 residues. V lost 7 bases and J 2 bases, leaving 18 bases between the germline ends. The CDR3 nucleotides read TGTGCCAGCAAAGAGAAAGCTTTCCCCCCCTACGAGCAGTACGTC. Encoded protein: CASKEKAFPPYEQYV.

The chain uses TRBV25-1 and TRBJ2-2; TRBD1 is a possible D gene (5 bases). CDR1 is MGHDK and CDR2 is SYGVNS in the germline V gene. This CDR3 has 15 amino acids. V lost 1 base and J 1 base, leaving 7 bases between the germline ends. In DNA form, the CDR3 reads TGTGCCAGCAGTGAATTCCAGGGGAACACCGGGGAGCTGTTTTTT. It specifies CASSEFQGNTGELFF.

This clonotype occurred a few times. The rearrangement links TRBV7-8 to TRBJ2-2; D gene ambiguous. Germline-derived CDR1 and CDR2 are SGHVS and FQNEAQ. This CDR3 spans 15 amino acids. The ends were cut back, 2 bases at V and 2 bases at J, with 9 bases in the middle. CDR3 sequence reads: CASSLPLSNTGELFF. CDR3 in DNA: TGTGCCAGCAGCTTACCTCTCTCAAACACCGGGGAGCTGTTTTTT.

The rearrangement joins TRBV10-3 to TRBJ2-2, with D maybe TRBD1 (6 bases). The CDR3 totals 18 residues. Between the trimmed V and J ends, which lost 3 bases and 4 bases, there was a span of 21 bases. Germline V gives CDR1 ENHRY, CDR2 SYGVKD. Written as DNA, the CDR3 is TGTGCCATCAGTGACCACAGCAGGGGCCCCTTGGGCACCGGGGAGCTGTTTTTT. Protein sequence: CAISDHSRGPLGTGELFF.

The V and J genes are TRBV20-1 and TRBJ1-6; D unclear. The CDR3 covers 14 residues. Trimming removed 6 bases from V and 8 bases from J, with 17 bases in between. Germline CDR1 DFQATT, CDR2 SNEGSKA (reference sequence). This CDR3 is CSAPARDQDSPLHF. CDR3 nucleotide sequence: TGCAGTGCCCCGGCCCGTGATCAGGATTCACCCCTCCACTTT.

Many counts were recorded for this clonotype. This chain uses TRBV5-1 with TRBJ2-2; no clear D. With 2 bases removed from V and 2 bases from J, the gap between germline ends came to 1 base. The germline V gene encodes CDR1 SGHRS and CDR2 YFSETQ. There are 12 residues in the CDR3. The CDR3, as DNA: TGCGCCAGCAGCTTTAACACCGGGGAGCTGTTTTTT. This gives the protein CASSFNTGELFF.

The chain has TRBV15 and TRBJ2-3, with 7 positions matching TRBD1. V shed 2 bases and J 5 bases; nucleotides not matched to a gene: 7. This CDR3 has 15 residues. CDR1 is LNHNV, CDR2 YYDKDF, per germline (reference sequence). The chain's CDR3 is CATSRYTGAGDTQYF. CDR3 bases: TGTGCCACCAGCAGATATACAGGGGCGGGAGATACGCAGTATTTT.

This clonotype has only a few counts. This chain joins TRBV4-2 and TRBJ2-2; no reliable D call. Per germline, CDR1 LGHNA and CDR2 YNFKEQ. V shed 0 bases and J shed 0 bases, with 5 bases lying between them. The length of the CDR3 is 15 residues. The CDR3 protein is CASSQEGSNTGELFF. The CDR3, as DNA: TGTGCCAGCAGCCAAGAAGGGTCGAACACCGGGGAGCTGTTTTTT.

This clonotype occurred a few times. The chain links TRBV18 to TRBJ2-5, with a tentative D call TRBD1 (6 bases). CDR1 and CDR2 (germline): KGHSH, LQKENI. V lost 6 bases, J lost 2 bases, and 13 bases lay in between. This CDR3 has 14 amino acids. In nucleotides, the CDR3 is TGTGCCAGCTCCGACAGAGGGGGTCAAGAGACCCAGTACTTC. It yields the protein CASSDRGGQETQYF.

In its sample, this clonotype was seen a few times. This chain joins TRBV14 and TRBJ2-2, with D perhaps matching TRBD1 (6 bases). Germline V lookup: CDR1 SGHDN, CDR2 FVKESK. The CDR3 sequence is 19 residues long. V was cut by 0 bases and J by 0 bases, with 17 bases left in between. The CDR3 is CASSQDQIRRTANTGELFF. The DNA for the CDR3 is TGTGCCAGCAGCCAAGATCAAATTCGGCGGACAGCGAACACCGGGGAGCTGTTTTTT.